A single sample is the source of the 9 T cell receptor beta chains below, sequenced in a study of CD8 T cells in ankylosing spondylitis. From the 5' RACE reads, TCRdb called clonotypes with MiXCR, one entry per CDR3 protein. The sample gives 85,000 to 90,000 distinct CDR3 sequences, around 30% of which show up once; approximately 59% is in the top ten. Material for sequencing was blood, either unsorted or a sorted T cell fraction (not recorded which). The receptors shown here come from a male donor with ankylosing spondylitis or in good health (not recorded which).

The gene calls are TRBV5-1 and TRBJ2-5; TRBD2 agrees at 11 bases. J lost 5 bases, V lost 4 bases, and 7 bases had no gene match. Germline values: CDR1 SGHRS, CDR2 YFSETQ. The CDR3 has 15 residues. CDR3 loop: CASSPGLAAFETQYF. In DNA form, the CDR3 reads TGCGCCAGCAGCCCGGGACTAGCGGCTTTCGAGACCCAGTACTTC.

The rearrangement links TRBV6-5 to TRBJ1-2, with TRBD1 matching over 7 bases. Germline V gives CDR1 MNHEY, CDR2 SVGAGI. With V trimmed by 2 bases and J by 0 bases, 3 bases remained unmatched. This CDR3 has 15 residues. This CDR3 reads CASSYAGTANYGYTF. The CDR3 coding sequence is TGTGCCAGCAGTTACGCCGGGACAGCTAACTATGGCTACACCTTC.

The rearrangement uses TRBV27 and TRBJ2-7; D gene unclear. Germline-derived CDR1 and CDR2 are MNHEY and SMNVEV (reference sequence). V shed 5 bases and J shed 0 bases, with 17 bases lying between them. The CDR3 sequence is 16 residues long. CDR3 coding DNA: TGTGCCAGCAGTCCAACCCTTTATCGGCTCTCCTACGAGCAGTACTTC. Protein product: CASSPTLYRLSYEQYF.

The chain is built from TRBV11-1 and TRBJ1-1, with D perhaps TRBD1 (5 bases). V lost 1 base and J lost 0, with 18 bases in between. Germline V gene sequence: CDR1 SGHAT, CDR2 FQDESV (reference sequence). CDR3 length equals 18 residues. The CDR3 reads CASSLGVGQGLMNTEAFF. CDR3 nucleotide sequence: TGTGCCAGCAGCTTAGGAGTGGGGCAAGGTCTTATGAACACTGAAGCTTTCTTT. Full variable domain (missing parts from reference TRBV11-1 and TRBJ1-1): EAEVAQSPRYKITEKSQAVAFWCDPISGHATLYWYRQILGQGPELLVQFQDESVVDDSQLPKDRFSAERLKGVDSTLKIQPAELGDSAMYLCASSLGVGQGLMNTEAFFGQGTRLTVV.

This clonotype was recorded a few times. The V gene is TRBV7-2, the J gene TRBJ1-2; D perhaps matches TRBD1 (5 bases). The germline V gene encodes CDR1 SGHTA and CDR2 FQGNSA. Trimming removed 1 base from V and 4 bases from J, with 7 bases in between. The CDR3 is made up of 13 amino acids. The CDR3 DNA is TGTGCCAGCAGCTTAGAAGGGGTCTATGGCTACACCTTC. Translating gives CASSLEGVYGYTF.

The genes are TRBV20-1 and TRBJ2-1; perhaps TRBD1 as D (8 bases). The germline V gene encodes CDR1 DFQATT and CDR2 SNEGSKA (reference sequence). Trimming took 6 bases from V and 6 from J, leaving 27 bases between them. The CDR3 has 17 amino acids. CDR3 DNA: TGCAGTGCCGGCGGGACAGGAGGGGGGGGTTCTGTCAATGAGCAGTTCTTC. This sequence encodes CSAGGTGGGGSVNEQFF.

This chain connects TRBV5-1 to TRBJ2-1; D uncertain. This CDR3 has 16 amino acids. Germline loops: CDR1 SGHRS, CDR2 YFSETQ. V was trimmed by 4 bases and J by 6 bases, leaving 20 bases between them. This chain's CDR3 is CASSPPLDISPNEQFF. CDR3 in DNA: TGCGCCAGCAGCCCCCCGCTAGATATATCCCCCAATGAGCAGTTCTTC.

The chain uses TRBV9 and TRBJ2-1; D is unclear. This CDR3 is built from 15 residues. Germline V gives CDR1 SGDLS, CDR2 YYNGEE. V was shortened by 0 bases and J by 0 bases, with 7 bases between the two germline ends. In DNA, the CDR3 is TGTGCCAGCAGCGTAGATGCTAACTCCTACAATGAGCAGTTCTTC. Translated: CASSVDANSYNEQFF.

This clonotype was counted a few times. This sequence joins TRBV5-1 and TRBJ2-1; D is uncertain. Trimming took 3 bases from V and 1 from J, leaving 14 bases between them. This CDR3 is built from 16 residues. CDR1 SGHRS and CDR2 YFSETQ come from the germline V gene. Here the CDR3 reads CASSWLVSPSYNEQFF. CDR3 bases: TGCGCCAGCAGCTGGCTCGTGAGTCCGTCCTACAATGAGCAGTTCTTC.